This paragraph covers one T cell receptor (beta chain) sequence. Additional DNA sequences in this sample encode the identical CDR3. In Seattle, patients joined the study during active infection and were tracked longitudinally. The sample belongs to a study of blood T cell repertoires in COVID-19. Across the study: Sites in the United States, Italy and Spain provided acute and convalescent COVID-19 samples. From T cells, B-cell-depleted T cells, or PBMCs came the material, which was cDNA or gDNA.

Generated by immunoSEQ multiplex PCR, the TCRdb table keeps only in-frame clones and is missing some. Here the sample spans 50,000 to 60,000 clones, about 86% being singletons. From germline, CDR1 is SGDLS and CDR2 YYNGEE. V lost 0 bases and J 4 bases, leaving 7 bases between the germline ends. The CDR3 consists of 13 residues. This TCR was sampled from a man at least 80 years old with COVID-19, enrolled during active disease. The chain links TRBV9 to TRBJ1-2; perhaps TRBD1 as D (6 bases). Sequenced: peripheral blood. CDR3 sequence (DNA): TGTGCCAGCAGCGTAGGCAGGGGCTATGGCTACACCTTC. Encoded protein: CASSVGRGYGYTF.